This entry lists 12 T cell receptor beta chains sequenced from one sample in a study of monozygotic twins with cystic fibrosis (dated by TCRdb to 2020 to 2022). The library came from the immunoSEQ multiplex PCR assay. The table comes from immuneACCESS by way of TCRdb, which keeps in-frame sequences with V and J called. Part of the clones is missing from these tables; in studies checked, under half for an unresolved V gene and the rest for unknown reasons. This sample comprises about 17,000 clones, about 96% of them detected only once. The ten largest clonotypes hold roughly 0.62% of the sample. The sequencing sample was made of blood. The receptors originated from a girl aged 2-15 years with cystic fibrosis.

The rearrangement uses TRBV7-9 and TRBJ2-7, with D possibly being TRBD2 (7 bases). The CDR3 is made up of 14 amino acids. The germline V gene has CDR1 SEHNR and CDR2 FQNEAQ (reference sequence). V was shortened by 5 bases and J by 5 bases, with 16 bases between the two germline ends. The CDR3 reads CASSPGGGAHEQYF. Here the CDR3 DNA reads TGTGCCAGCAGCCCCGGTGGGGGGGCCCACGAGCAGTACTTC. Combining the CDR3 with reference TRBV7-9 and TRBJ2-7 gives the whole variable domain DTGVSQNPRHKITKRGQNVTFRCDPISEHNRLYWYRQTLGQGPEFLTYFQNEAQLEKSRLLSDRFSAERPKGSFSTLEIQRTEQGDSAMYLCASSPGGGAHEQYFGPGTRLTVT.

The chain employs TRBV5-4 and TRBJ2-1, with 11 nucleotides matching TRBD2. Germline V lookup: CDR1 SGHNT, CDR2 YYREEE (reference sequence). J lost 4 bases, V lost 0 bases, and 12 bases had no gene match. This CDR3 is built from 19 residues. The CDR3 DNA follows: TGTGCCAGCAGCTTGGATCCCATTAGCGGGGGGGCCCCATACAATGAGCAGTTCTTC. Protein sequence: CASSLDPISGGAPYNEQFF.

This chain joins TRBV28 and TRBJ2-7, with TRBD1 matching over 9 bases. Germline CDR1 and CDR2: MDHEN and SYDVKM. V was clipped by 4 bases and J by 5 bases; unmatched bases: 6. The CDR3 spans 14 residues. This CDR3 reads CASSWTGTGNEQYF. In DNA, the CDR3 is TGTGCCAGCAGTTGGACCGGGACAGGGAACGAGCAGTACTTC.

V and J are TRBV5-1 and TRBJ2-3; D is uncertain. The CDR3 is 14 residues long. Germline assignment: CDR1 SGHRS and CDR2 YFSETQ. Trimming shortened V by 0 bases and J by 2 bases, and 7 bases separated the two germline ends. This chain's CDR3 is CASSLGVITDTQYF. The CDR3 DNA reads TGCGCCAGCAGCTTGGGGGTGATCACAGATACGCAGTATTTT.

J is TRBJ2-3 and V is TRBV14, with D tentatively TRBD2 (5 bases). With 1 base removed from V and 2 bases from J, the gap between germline ends came to 13 bases. Germline CDR1 is SGHDN and CDR2 is FVKESK. The CDR3 extends over 16 amino acids. CDR3 bases: TGTGCCAGCAGCCAAGGTCCGGGGTGGGACACAGATACGCAGTATTTT. Protein: CASSQGPGWDTDTQYF.

This clone appeared a single time. The V call is TRBV9, the J call TRBJ2-1; 9 bases map to TRBD2. CDR1 SGDLS and CDR2 YYNGEE come from the germline V gene. V lost 1 base, J lost 4 bases, and 9 bases stayed unmatched. This CDR3 has 17 residues. CDR3 amino acids: CASSVPTTSGTYNEQFF. CDR3 sequence (DNA): TGTGCCAGCAGCGTACCTACGACTAGCGGTACATACAATGAGCAGTTCTTC.

The chain combines TRBV10-3 with TRBJ2-1; 7 bases are a match to TRBD1. The CDR3 runs to 11 residues. CDR1 is ENHRY, CDR2 SYGVKD, per germline. The ends lost 9 bases at V and 8 bases at J; junction bases unmatched: 4. For the CDR3, the DNA is TGTGCCATTAGAGGGGGCTATGAGCAGTTCTTC. It is translated as CAIRGGYEQFF.

This CDR3 is CASSLAGGQETQYF. The CDR3 DNA sequence: TGCGCCAGCAGCTTAGCGGGGGGGCAAGAGACCCAGTACTTC. The chain links TRBV5-1 to TRBJ2-5; 10 nucleotides align to TRBD2. The CDR3 runs to 14 residues. The junction had 0 bases not matched to a gene; V was cut back by 2 bases and J by 2 bases. The germline CDR1 and CDR2 sequences are SGHRS and YFSETQ. The complete variable domain, with remaining parts taken from reference TRBV5-1 and TRBJ2-5, reads KAGVTQTPRYLIKTRGQQVTLSCSPISGHRSVSWYQQTPGQGLQFLFEYFSETQRNKGNFPGRFSGRQFSNSRSEMNVSTLELGDSALYLCASSLAGGQETQYFGPGTRLLVL.

The chain uses TRBV4-3 and TRBJ2-1; D is unclear. CDR1 and CDR2 (germline): LGHNA, YSLEER. The CDR3 length is 11 residues. Trimming took 2 bases from V and 6 from J, leaving 2 bases between them. The CDR3 DNA reads TGCGCCAGCAGCCAATTCAATGAGCAGTTCTTC. It codes for CASSQFNEQFF.

The rearrangement joins TRBV6-6 to TRBJ2-7, with 7 bases matching TRBD1. V was pared by 9 bases and J by 2 bases, with 7 bases of the junction left unmatched. Germline assignment: CDR1 MNHNY and CDR2 SVGAGI (reference sequence). This CDR3 has 13 residues. The CDR3 is CASLGQRTYEQYF. As DNA, the CDR3 is TGTGCCAGTTTGGGACAGCGCACCTACGAGCAGTACTTC.

About this clone: The junction does not match germline at one end; this may be a read error. V usage is TRBV20-1 and J usage is TRBJ2-4; possible D gene TRBD1, 5 bases. The CDR3 consists of 11 residues. Germline values: CDR1 DFQATT, CDR2 SNEGSKA (reference sequence). The CDR3 spells CSASDLRLGVF. The CDR3 bases are TGCAGTGCTAGCGATTTAAGGTTAGGGGTCTTC.

The V and J genes are TRBV7-9 and TRBJ2-2; a weak D match, TRBD1 (6 bases). The V end lost 5 bases, the J end lost 2 bases, and 12 bases lay between the germline ends. Germline V gives CDR1 SEHNR, CDR2 FQNEAQ (reference sequence). This CDR3 has 15 residues. The CDR3 protein is CASSQGTTNTGELFF. As DNA, the CDR3 is TGTGCCAGCAGCCAAGGGACAACTAACACCGGGGAGCTGTTTTTT. Variable domain in full (rest from reference TRBV7-9 and TRBJ2-2): DTGVSQNPRHKITKRGQNVTFRCDPISEHNRLYWYRQTLGQGPEFLTYFQNEAQLEKSRLLSDRFSAERPKGSFSTLEIQRTEQGDSAMYLCASSQGTTNTGELFFGEGSRLTVL.